Listed below are T cell receptor beta chains from one sample, sequenced in a study of Ad26.COV2.S vaccination and SARS-CoV-2 variants. Here immunoSEQ multiplex PCR was the method, and the copy in TCRdb shows in-frame clones only, minus some. Of 200,000 to 250,000 clones detected, 88% appear once; the ten largest clones hold about 10%. The source material was peripheral blood, sampled in a trial of Ad26.COV2.S vaccine versus placebo. All receptors derive from a person aged 18 to 59 who received the Ad26.COV2.S COVID-19 vaccine or a placebo. CDR3s include the opening cysteine and the closing phenylalanine or tryptophan. D genes are given only for firm matches. Part of the rows lack a size; the others show once, few, many or a class for expanded clones.

D gene: TRBD1; clone size: once; V gene: TRBV5-1; J gene: TRBJ1-6; CDR3 protein: CASSSKRTGDIMNSPLHF; CDR3 DNA: TGCGCCAGCAGCTCCAAGCGGACAGGGGATATAATGAATTCACCCCTCCACTTT
D gene: NA; clone size: NA; V gene: TRBV24-1; J gene: TRBJ2-5; CDR3 protein: CATSDQIQETQYF; CDR3 DNA: TGTGCCACCAGTGACCAGATCCAAGAGACCCAGTACTTC
D gene: NA; clone size: NA; V gene: TRBV28; J gene: TRBJ2-7; CDR3 protein: CASREGPFSYEQYF; CDR3 DNA: TGTGCCAGCAGGGAGGGTCCCTTCTCCTACGAGCAGTACTTC
D gene: TRBD1; clone size: NA; V gene: TRBV3-1/TRBV3-2; J gene: TRBJ2-3; CDR3 protein: CASSLQGPGGNSDTQYF; CDR3 DNA: TGTGCCAGCAGCCTCCAAGGTCCAGGGGGTAACTCAGATACGCAGTATTTT
D gene: NA; clone size: once; V gene: TRBV4-2; J gene: TRBJ2-7; CDR3 protein: CASSQDWSAYEQYF; CDR3 DNA: TGTGCCAGCAGCCAAGATTGGAGTGCCTACGAGCAGTACTTC
D gene: NA; clone size: NA; V gene: TRBV6-5; J gene: TRBJ1-1; CDR3 protein: CASKVSNTEAFF; CDR3 DNA: TGTGCCAGCAAGGTTTCCAACACTGAAGCTTTCTTT
D gene: NA; clone size: NA; V gene: TRBV27; J gene: TRBJ2-6; CDR3 protein: CASSTFWGALSGANVLTF; CDR3 DNA: TGTGCCAGCAGTACCTTTTGGGGGGCCCTCTCCGGGGCCAACGTCCTGACTTTC
D gene: TRBD1; clone size: NA; V gene: TRBV19; J gene: TRBJ2-7; CDR3 protein: CASSRDRAYEQYF; CDR3 DNA: TGTGCCAGTAGTAGGGACAGAGCCTACGAGCAGTACTTC
D gene: NA; clone size: NA; V gene: TRBV20-1; J gene: TRBJ1-1; CDR3 protein: CSASRTGEAFF; CDR3 DNA: TGCAGTGCTAGTAGAACGGGTGAAGCTTTCTTT
D gene: TRBD1; clone size: NA; V gene: TRBV6-5; J gene: TRBJ1-1; CDR3 protein: CASSRQGNTEAFF; CDR3 DNA: TGTGCCAGCAGTCGACAGGGAAACACTGAAGCTTTCTTT
D gene: NA; clone size: NA; V gene: TRBV11-3; J gene: TRBJ2-3; CDR3 protein: CASSIGTGRDTQYF; CDR3 DNA: TGTGCCAGCAGCATAGGGACTGGAAGAGATACGCAGTATTTT
D gene: NA; clone size: NA; V gene: TRBV19; J gene: TRBJ2-5; CDR3 protein: CASSGLIRETQYF; CDR3 DNA: TGTGCCAGTAGCGGCCTAATACGCGAGACCCAGTACTTC
D gene: NA; clone size: NA; V gene: TRBV18; J gene: TRBJ2-3; CDR3 protein: CASSPGEADTQYF; CDR3 DNA: TGTGCCAGCTCACCAGGGGAGGCAGATACGCAGTATTTT
D gene: NA; clone size: NA; V gene: TRBV7-3; J gene: TRBJ2-2; CDR3 protein: CASSLAWGTGLPGELFF; CDR3 DNA: TGTGCCAGCAGCTTGGCCTGGGGGACGGGACTTCCCGGGGAGCTGTTTTTT
D gene: NA; clone size: once; V gene: TRBV9; J gene: TRBJ1-3; CDR3 protein: CASSVEASGNTIYF; CDR3 DNA: TGTGCCAGCAGCGTAGAAGCGTCTGGAAACACCATATATTTT
D gene: NA; clone size: NA; V gene: TRBV30; J gene: TRBJ1-2; CDR3 protein: CACPGGRGYTF; CDR3 DNA: TGTGCCTGCCCCGGGGGTCGGGGCTACACCTTC
D gene: TRBD1; clone size: NA; V gene: TRBV19; J gene: TRBJ1-5; CDR3 protein: CASSIGGPRGRGQPQHF; CDR3 DNA: TGTGCCAGTAGTATCGGGGGGCCCAGGGGGCGCGGTCAGCCCCAGCATTTT
D gene: TRBD1; clone size: NA; V gene: TRBV18; J gene: TRBJ2-3; CDR3 protein: CASGGQGAPLDTQYF; CDR3 DNA: TGTGCCAGCGGAGGACAGGGGGCACCTTTAGATACGCAGTATTTT
D gene: TRBD1; clone size: once; V gene: TRBV5-1; J gene: TRBJ2-7; CDR3 protein: CASKDRGEQYF; CDR3 DNA: TGCGCCAGCAAAGACAGGGGGGAGCAGTACTTC
D gene: NA; clone size: NA; V gene: TRBV27; J gene: TRBJ2-2; CDR3 protein: CASRSSWRDNTGELFF; CDR3 DNA: TGTGCCAGCAGAAGTTCGTGGAGGGACAACACCGGGGAGCTGTTTTTT
D gene: NA; clone size: NA; V gene: TRBV11-2; J gene: TRBJ1-5; CDR3 protein: CASSFAGTNQPQHF; CDR3 DNA: TGTGCCAGCAGCTTCGCCGGGACGAATCAGCCCCAGCATTTT
D gene: NA; clone size: NA; V gene: TRBV2; J gene: TRBJ1-2; CDR3 protein: CASMLTGVGGYTF; CDR3 DNA: TGTGCCAGCATGCTGACGGGGGTGGGTGGCTACACCTTC
D gene: NA; clone size: NA; V gene: TRBV4-3; J gene: TRBJ1-1; CDR3 protein: CASSQETGWNTEAFF; CDR3 DNA: TGCGCCAGCAGCCAAGAAACAGGGTGGAACACTGAAGCTTTCTTT
D gene: NA; clone size: once; V gene: TRBV6-6; J gene: TRBJ1-3; CDR3 protein: CASSYEGVWGNTIYF; CDR3 DNA: TGTGCCAGCAGTTACGAAGGGGTATGGGGAAACACCATATATTTT
D gene: NA; clone size: NA; V gene: TRBV19; J gene: TRBJ2-1; CDR3 protein: CASSIEAGPSYNEQFF; CDR3 DNA: TGTGCCAGTAGTATAGAGGCAGGGCCGTCCTACAATGAGCAGTTCTTC
D gene: NA; clone size: NA; V gene: TRBV7-8; J gene: TRBJ2-1; CDR3 protein: CASSPQLEWQFF; CDR3 DNA: TGTGCCAGCAGCCCCCAGTTGGAATGGCAGTTCTTC
D gene: NA; clone size: NA; V gene: TRBV15; J gene: TRBJ2-1; CDR3 protein: CATSRDLSGYDEQFF; CDR3 DNA: TGTGCCACCAGCAGAGATCTTTCGGGGTACGATGAGCAGTTCTTC